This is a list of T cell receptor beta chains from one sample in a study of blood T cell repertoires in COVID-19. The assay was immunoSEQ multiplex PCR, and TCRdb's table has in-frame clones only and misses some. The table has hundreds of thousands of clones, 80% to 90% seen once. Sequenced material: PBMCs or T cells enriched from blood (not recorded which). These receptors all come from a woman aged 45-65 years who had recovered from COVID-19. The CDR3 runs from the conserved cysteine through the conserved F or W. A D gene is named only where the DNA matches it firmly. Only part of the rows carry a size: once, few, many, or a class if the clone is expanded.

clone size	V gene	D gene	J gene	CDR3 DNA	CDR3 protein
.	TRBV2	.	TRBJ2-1	TGTGCCAGCAGTGTCTCCAATGAGCAGTTCTTC	CASSVSNEQFF
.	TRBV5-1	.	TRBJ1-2	TGCGCCAGCAGCTTAGCAGGGGAGAACTATGGCTACACCTTC	CASSLAGENYGYTF
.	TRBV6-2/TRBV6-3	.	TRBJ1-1	TGTGCCAGCAGTTACGGGCCCCAAATGAACACTGAAGCTTTCTTT	CASSYGPQMNTEAFF
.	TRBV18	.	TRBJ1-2	TGTGCCAGCTCACCCGGGGGAATTAATGGCTACACCTTC	CASSPGGINGYTF
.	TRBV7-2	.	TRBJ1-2	TGTGCCAGCAGCTCCTATTTAGGGGATGGCTACACCTTC	CASSSYLGDGYTF
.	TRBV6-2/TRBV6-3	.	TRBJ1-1	TGTGCCAGCAGTTGGATACGACAGGACACTGAAGCTTTCTTT	CASSWIRQDTEAFF
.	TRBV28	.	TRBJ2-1	TGTGCCAGCAGTCCACCGTGGGGACAAGGTATAAGCGGAGATGAGCAGTTCTTC	CASSPPWGQGISGDEQFF
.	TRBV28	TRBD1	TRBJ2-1	TGTGCCAGCAGTCATGGGACAGGGGTCGATGAGCAGTTCTTC	CASSHGTGVDEQFF
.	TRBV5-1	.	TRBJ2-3	TGCGCCAGCAGCCCAAATCCAGGGAAGGTAGATACGCAGTATTTT	CASSPNPGKVDTQYF
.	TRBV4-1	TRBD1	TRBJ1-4	TGCGCCAGCAGCCACAGGGACAGAACTAATGAAAAACTGTTTTTT	CASSHRDRTNEKLFF
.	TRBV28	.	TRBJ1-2	TGTGCCAGCAGGGTGGACACCGGCTATGGCTACACCTTC	CASRVDTGYGYTF
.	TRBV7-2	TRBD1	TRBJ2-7	TGTGCCAGCAGCTTAATGGGACAGGGACCCTACGAGCAGTACTTC	CASSLMGQGPYEQYF
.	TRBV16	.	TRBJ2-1	TGTGCCAGCAGCCCGACAAGGTATGAGCAGTTCTTC	CASSPTRYEQFF
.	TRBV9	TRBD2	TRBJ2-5	TGTGCCAGCAGCGTAGGGTGGCGGGGGGGCGCGGGGCAAGAGACCCAGTACTTC	CASSVGWRGGAGQETQYF
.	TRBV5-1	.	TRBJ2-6	TGCGCCAGCAGCTCCAGGGGAACTGGGGCCAACGTCCTGACTTTC	CASSSRGTGANVLTF
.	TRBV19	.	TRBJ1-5	TGTGCCAGTAGTACGTTGGGGCCCCAGCCCCAGCATTTT	CASSTLGPQPQHF
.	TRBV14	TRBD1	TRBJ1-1	TGTGCCAGCAGCCAAGATTGGGGGCGACAGGGTGGTCCTGAAGCTTTCTTT	CASSQDWGRQGGPEAFF
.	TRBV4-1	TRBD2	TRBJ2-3	TGCGCCAGCAGCCAAGAGCAGGGTAGCGGGGTTACGTTCGATACGCAGTATTTT	CASSQEQGSGVTFDTQYF
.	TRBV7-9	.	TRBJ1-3	TGTGCCAGCAGCTTGGGCCCAACGTTCTCTGGAAACACCATATATTTT	CASSLGPTFSGNTIYF
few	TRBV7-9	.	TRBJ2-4	TGTGCCAGCAGCCCCGGGGTCTTCGAGGACATTCAGTACTTC	CASSPGVFEDIQYF
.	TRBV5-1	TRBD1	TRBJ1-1	TGCGCCAGCAGCAACAAAGACAGGGGCACAGACGAAGCTTTCTTT	CASSNKDRGTDEAFF
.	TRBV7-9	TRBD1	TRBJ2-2	TGTGCCAGCAGCTTTGCCGGACAGGGCAACACCGGGGAGCTGTTTTTT	CASSFAGQGNTGELFF
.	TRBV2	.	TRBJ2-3	TGTGCCAGCAGTGACATGAGGGGAGGCGCAGATACGCAGTATTTT	CASSDMRGGADTQYF
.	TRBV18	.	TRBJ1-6	TGTGCCAGCTCACCACCGCAGGGCCCACCGGGCAATTCACCCCTCCACTTT	CASSPPQGPPGNSPLHF